Each of the 32 T cell receptor beta chains below was sequenced from the same sample in a study of CD8 T cells in Susac syndrome. With random hexamers, reverse transcription was performed on about 0.5 to 1 ug of RNA. TCRdb processed the immunoSEQ multiplex PCR reads anew with MiXCR; each CDR3 protein has one entry. The repertoire holds about 150,000 distinct CDR3 sequences, with 95% to 96% as singletons. The source material was CD8+ T cells from PBMCs. These receptors were obtained from a human donor with multiple sclerosis.

In nucleotides, the CDR3 is TGTGTATGTTGCCAAGAGACCCAGTACTTC. Translating gives CVCCQETQYF. The gene calls are TRBV19 and TRBJ2-5, with D uncertain. Germline assignment: CDR1 LNHDA and CDR2 SQIVND (reference sequence). The CDR3 loop spans 10 amino acids. Based on the CDR3 plus reference TRBV19 and TRBJ2-5, the full variable domain is DGGITQSPKYLFRKEGQNVTLSCEQNLNHDAMYWYRQDPGQGLRLIYYSQIVNDFQKGDIAEGYSVSREKKESFPLTVTSAQKNPTAFYLCVCCQETQYFGPGTRLLVL.

The rearrangement uses TRBV5-6 and TRBJ2-3; TRBD1 might be the D (5 bases). Trimming took off 0 bases at V and 6 bases at J, with 11 bases between the two ends. CDR1 and CDR2 from the germline V gene are SGHDT and YYEEEE. The CDR3 covers 14 residues. Here the CDR3 reads CASSLGGSIDTQYF. CDR3 coding DNA: TGTGCCAGCAGCTTGGGGGGCTCTATTGATACGCAGTATTTT.

The chain's CDR3 is CASPLGGGSGDTQYF. The CDR3 DNA is TGTGCCAGCCCCCTGGGCGGGGGGTCCGGAGATACGCAGTATTTT. The rearrangement links TRBV2 to TRBJ2-3; 8 bases are shared with TRBD2. Germline CDR1 and CDR2: SNHLY and FYNNEI. The V segment lost 8 bases and the J segment 5 bases; nucleotides outside the gene matches: 12. There are 15 residues in the CDR3.

The rearrangement uses TRBV27 and TRBJ1-1; D uncertain. The CDR3 loop spans 11 amino acids. Trimming removed 6 bases from V and 1 base from J, with 3 bases in between. Germline V gene lookup returns CDR1 MNHEY and CDR2 SMNVEV (reference sequence). Here the CDR3 DNA reads TGTGCCAGCAGGGAGAACACTGAAGCTTTCTTT. It codes for CASRENTEAFF.

This chain links TRBV14 with TRBJ2-1; D is ambiguous. In germline, CDR1 is SGHDN, CDR2 FVKESK. The V gene lost 4 bases and the J gene lost 0 bases, with 10 bases spanning the gap. The CDR3 totals 15 residues. The CDR3 region has the DNA TGTGCCAGCAGCCGAGTTGAGAGCTCCTACAATGAGCAGTTCTTC. Amino acid sequence: CASSRVESSYNEQFF.

The chain is built from TRBV7-2 and TRBJ2-5, with 8 bases matching TRBD2. Germline V gene data show CDR1 as SGHTA and CDR2 as FQGNSA. J was trimmed by 1 base and V by 3 bases; bases with no gene match: 1. This CDR3 spans 14 amino acids. The CDR3 coding sequence is TGTGCCAGCAGCTTTCTAGCGGGCCAAGAGACCCAGTACTTC. This sequence encodes CASSFLAGQETQYF.

This chain joins TRBV7-9 and TRBJ1-6; D possibly corresponds to TRBD1 (6 bases). The CDR3 loop spans 14 amino acids. Germline V lookup: CDR1 SEHNR, CDR2 FQNEAQ (reference sequence). Trimming left V 3 bases short and J 8 bases short, with 11 bases between. The CDR3 loop is CASSFAGADSPLHF. The CDR3 bases are TGTGCCAGCAGCTTCGCAGGGGCGGATTCACCCCTCCACTTT. The complete variable domain, with remaining parts taken from reference TRBV7-9 and TRBJ1-6, reads DTGVSQNPRHKITKRGQNVTFRCDPISEHNRLYWYRQTLGQGPEFLTYFQNEAQLEKSRLLSDRFSAERPKGSFSTLEIQRTEQGDSAMYLCASSFAGADSPLHFGNGTRLTVT.

This chain connects TRBV9 to TRBJ1-5, with D possibly being TRBD1 (5 bases). V was cut by 4 bases and J by 5 bases, with 13 bases left in between. Germline V CDR1 and CDR2: SGDLS, YYNGEE. There are 14 residues in the CDR3. Here the CDR3 reads CASSPWEGDQPQHF. CDR3 bases: TGTGCCAGCAGCCCCTGGGAAGGGGATCAGCCCCAGCATTTT. The entire variable domain, with the rest obtained from reference TRBV9 and TRBJ1-5, is as follows: DSGVTQTPKHLITATGQRVTLRCSPRSGDLSVYWYQQSLDQGLQFLIQYYNGEERAKGNILERFSAQQFPDLHSELNLSSLELGDSALYFCASSPWEGDQPQHFGDGTRLSIL.

The chain joins TRBV21-1 to TRBJ2-2; TRBD1, the table's D call, lacks a check against the DNA. TRBV21-1 counts as a pseudogene. The CDR3 runs 16 residues. CDR3 coding DNA: TGTGCCAGCAGCAAACGGACAGGGCCCAACACCGGGGAGCTGTTTTTT. It encodes CASSKRTGPNTGELFF.

V is TRBV4-1 and J is TRBJ2-3, with no clear D. The ends were cut back, 3 bases at V and 1 base at J, with 8 bases in the middle. Per germline, CDR1 MGHRA and CDR2 YSYEKL. The CDR3 has 14 residues. The CDR3 nucleotides read TGCGCCAGCAGCCAGGGCCTTGGCACAGATACGCAGTATTTT. Protein sequence: CASSQGLGTDTQYF.

The chain carries TRBV27 and TRBJ2-3; D not certain. This CDR3 spans 13 amino acids. Germline V lookup: CDR1 MNHEY, CDR2 SMNVEV (reference sequence). The V end lost 2 bases, the J end lost 2 bases, and 5 bases lay between the germline ends. Here the CDR3 reads CASSLRDTDTQYF. In nucleotides, the CDR3 is TGTGCCAGCAGTTTAAGGGACACAGATACGCAGTATTTT.

The chain is built from TRBV30 and TRBJ2-7; 8 bases agree with TRBD1. Germline CDR1 is GTSNPN and CDR2 is SVGIG (reference sequence). This CDR3 spans 11 amino acids. V trimming: 5 bases; J trimming: 11 bases; junction bases outside the gene matches: 8. CDR3 DNA sequence: TGTGCCTGGGGCAATGTACAGGGGGAGTACTTC. It translates to CAWGNVQGEYF. The entire variable domain, with the rest obtained from reference TRBV30 and TRBJ2-7, is as follows: SQTIHQWPATLVQPVGSPLSLECTVEGTSNPNLYWYRQAAGRGLQLLFYSVGIGQISSEVPQNLSASRPQDRQFILSSKKLLLSDSGFYLCAWGNVQGEYFGPGTRLTVT.

The chain recombines TRBV9 with TRBJ2-7; TRBD2 aligns across 9 bases. Germline V lookup: CDR1 SGDLS, CDR2 YYNGEE. V dropped 1 base and J dropped 6; count of bases not matched to a gene: 5. CDR3 length: 14 amino acids. CDR3: CASSVSSGGPEQYF. In nucleotides, the CDR3 is TGTGCCAGCAGCGTAAGTAGCGGGGGCCCCGAGCAGTACTTC.

This clonotype was seen just once. The rearrangement uses TRBV9 and TRBJ2-5; 9 nucleotides align to TRBD2. V lost 3 bases and J lost 2; bases outside the gene matches: 11. Germline CDR1 SGDLS, CDR2 YYNGEE. This CDR3 is built from 17 residues. CDR3 in DNA: TGTGCCAGCAGCGCATCCGGACTAGCGAGCTGGCAAGAGACCCAGTACTTC. It encodes CASSASGLASWQETQYF.

This clonotype appeared once. V gene TRBV11-2 combines with J gene TRBJ2-5; D is perhaps TRBD2 (5 bases). The length of the CDR3 is 17 residues. CDR1 is SGHAT, CDR2 FQNNGV, per germline. V lost 1 base and J lost 5, with 20 bases in between. This CDR3 is CASSLGPPGSAGETQYF. As DNA, the CDR3 is TGTGCCAGCAGCTTAGGCCCCCCGGGTAGCGCCGGGGAGACCCAGTACTTC.

The rearrangement uses TRBV6-2 or TRBV6-3 and TRBJ2-1, with a tentative D call TRBD1 (5 bases). V dropped 2 bases and J dropped 9 bases, with 5 bases sitting between them. The CDR3 runs to 11 residues. From germline, CDR1 is MNHEY and CDR2 SVGEGT. This CDR3 reads CASSYQGEQFF. The CDR3 region has the DNA TGTGCCAGCAGTTACCAGGGTGAGCAGTTCTTC.

This clonotype showed up just once. This chain connects TRBV18 to TRBJ1-5; possibly TRBD1 for D (6 bases). The CDR3 sequence is 14 residues long. CDR1 is KGHSH, CDR2 LQKENI, per germline. Trimming took off 6 bases at V and 1 base at J, with 10 bases between the two ends. DNA of the CDR3: TGTGCCAGCTCTCCCCAGGGGAGCAATCAGCCCCAGCATTTT. Residues: CASSPQGSNQPQHF.

The rearrangement uses TRBV4-2 and TRBJ2-1, with 8 bases aligning to TRBD2. Trimming cost V 1 base and J 8 bases; bases outside gene matches: 10. The CDR3 is 16 residues long. Germline V gene lookup returns CDR1 LGHNA and CDR2 YNFKEQ. The CDR3 nucleotides are TGTGCCAGCAGCCAAGCCCCACCGGGGGGGCGGTATGAGCAGTTCTTC. It codes for CASSQAPPGGRYEQFF.

The J gene is TRBJ1-5, the V gene TRBV20-1, with D unresolved. CDR1 DFQATT and CDR2 SNEGSKA come from the germline V gene (reference sequence). The CDR3 has 13 residues. Trimming removed 0 bases from V and 5 bases from J, with 8 bases in between. This CDR3 reads CSAREAGHQPQHF. The CDR3 coding sequence is TGCAGTGCTAGAGAGGCAGGTCATCAGCCCCAGCATTTT.

V usage is TRBV20-1 and J usage is TRBJ2-1, with D tentatively TRBD1 (5 bases). The length of the CDR3 is 17 residues. Germline assignment: CDR1 DFQATT and CDR2 SNEGSKA (reference sequence). The germline V and J ends were trimmed by 0 bases and 1 base, with 16 bases remaining between them. Written as DNA, the CDR3 is TGCAGTGCTAGAGATCTCATAGGGGAAAGGTCCTACAATGAGCAGTTCTTC. Amino acid sequence: CSARDLIGERSYNEQFF.

The chain links TRBV20-1 to TRBJ1-4; D is unclear. Germline values: CDR1 DFQATT, CDR2 SNEGSKA (reference sequence). The length of the CDR3 is 15 residues. The V end lost 1 base, the J end lost 8 bases, and 17 bases lay between the germline ends. CDR3 protein: CSARVFSHSGEKLFF. The CDR3 bases are TGCAGTGCTAGAGTATTTAGTCACAGTGGGGAAAAACTGTTTTTT.

J is TRBJ2-7 and V is TRBV7-3; no firm D call. Germline lookup yields CDR1 SGHTA and CDR2 FQGTGA. The CDR3 is made up of 13 amino acids. V dropped 5 bases and J dropped 4 bases, with 12 bases sitting between them. The CDR3 protein is CASSPTVGYEQYF. The CDR3, as DNA: TGTGCCAGCAGCCCCACGGTAGGGTACGAGCAGTACTTC.

This clonotype was detected only once. The gene calls are TRBV11-2 and TRBJ2-1; tentative D call: TRBD1 (5 bases). The CDR3 is 18 amino acids. Germline assignment: CDR1 SGHAT and CDR2 FQNNGV. V shed 5 bases and J shed 4 bases, with 24 bases lying between them. The CDR3 sequence is CASSPTRMTVTSYNEQFF. The CDR3 DNA sequence: TGTGCCAGCAGCCCGACGAGGATGACAGTCACAAGTTACAATGAGCAGTTCTTC. The complete variable domain, with remaining parts taken from reference TRBV11-2 and TRBJ2-1, reads EAGVAQSPRYKIIEKRQSVAFWCNPISGHATLYWYQQILGQGPKLLIQFQNNGVVDDSQLPKDRFSAERLKGVDSTLKIQPAKLEDSAVYLCASSPTRMTVTSYNEQFFGPGTRLTVL.

V gene TRBV29-1 combines with J gene TRBJ2-3; D remains ambiguous. CDR1 is SQVTM, CDR2 ANQGSEA, per germline. CDR3 length: 14 residues. Trimming removed 3 bases at V and 7 bases at J, with 17 bases between. The DNA of the CDR3 is TGCAGCGTTGATCGTTCGGACGGAAGTTATACGCAGTATTTT. Amino acids: CSVDRSDGSYTQYF.

V usage is TRBV15 and J usage is TRBJ1-5, with D unclear. Trimming stripped 5 bases from V and 4 bases from J, with 12 bases between. The CDR3 has 14 residues. Germline V lookup: CDR1 LNHNV, CDR2 YYDKDF (reference sequence). Written as DNA, the CDR3 is TGTGCCACCAGCCTAGAAGGTTGGAATCAGCCCCAGCATTTT. Protein sequence: CATSLEGWNQPQHF.

The J gene is TRBJ2-3, the V gene TRBV15; TRBD1 might be the D (5 bases). The germline CDR1 and CDR2 sequences are LNHNV and YYDKDF (reference sequence). The CDR3 sequence is 14 residues long. V shed 3 bases and J shed 7 bases, with 14 bases lying between them. CDR3 sequence reads: CATSSRQGLYTQYF. The CDR3, as DNA: TGTGCCACCAGCAGTCGTCAGGGCCTGTATACGCAGTATTTT.

This CDR3 reads CASRGPSSGSPYNEQFF. In DNA form, the CDR3 reads TGTGCCAGCAGGGGGCCCTCCTCCGGGAGCCCCTACAATGAGCAGTTCTTC. This chain uses TRBV25-1 with TRBJ2-1, with TRBD2 as a possible D gene (6 bases). Per the germline V gene, CDR1 is MGHDK and CDR2 is SYGVNS. This CDR3 is built from 17 residues. Trimming removed 6 bases at V and 2 bases at J, with 20 bases between.

The rearrangement links TRBV27 to TRBJ1-1; maybe TRBD1 (6 bases). The ends were cut back, 0 bases at V and 0 bases at J, with 8 bases in the middle. The CDR3 consists of 15 residues. Germline V gene lookup returns CDR1 MNHEY and CDR2 SMNVEV (reference sequence). CDR3 sequence (DNA): TGTGCCAGCAGTTTATCAGGGGGGCTGAACACTGAAGCTTTCTTT. Its translation is CASSLSGGLNTEAFF.

This chain links TRBV3-1 with TRBJ2-7; D perhaps matches TRBD1 (5 bases). The CDR3 runs 13 residues. Germline CDR1 and CDR2: LGHDT and YNNKEL (reference sequence). V lost 2 bases and J lost 2, with 7 bases in between. CDR3 DNA sequence: TGTGCCAGCAGCCAACAGGGTCCCTACGAGCAGTACTTC. This gives the protein CASSQQGPYEQYF.

This chain joins TRBV20-1 and TRBJ2-7; D gene unclear. V lost 1 base and J lost 9, with 19 bases in between. The CDR3 runs 14 residues. Germline V gene data show CDR1 as DFQATT and CDR2 as SNEGSKA (reference sequence). The CDR3 coding sequence is TGCAGTGCTAGAGCAACTACCTCGGGCGCTAGGCAGTACTTC. Its protein product is CSARATTSGARQYF.

The V gene is TRBV6-2 or TRBV6-3, the J gene TRBJ2-5, with D possibly being TRBD1 (6 bases). The CDR3 has 14 residues. Trimming took 8 bases from V and 1 from J, leaving 14 bases between them. Germline CDR1 and CDR2: MNHEY and SVGEGT. DNA for the CDR3: TGTGCCAGCCTGGGGACACTCAGCCAAGAGACCCAGTACTTC. It translates to CASLGTLSQETQYF.

The CDR3 bases are TGTGCCAGCAGCCGTCCCAGGTCAACTGAAGCTTTCTTT. Translating it yields CASSRPRSTEAFF. The chain joins TRBV3-1 to TRBJ1-1; D gene uncertain. CDR3 length equals 13 residues. CDR1 and CDR2 from the germline V gene are LGHDT and YNNKEL (reference sequence). V was pared by 4 bases and J by 5 bases, with 11 bases between.